Here is one T cell receptor (beta chain) with its context. A few counts support this clone. Its antigen target is currently unknown. Base quality data are lacking; no much larger clone is found one base away. This specimen comes from a study of vaccination effects on CD4 cells after COVID-19 (dated by TCRdb to the early 2020s). Study-level background: Post-vaccine samples across the study were collected a median of 72 days after the second dose, with a range of 14 to 241. The full study included over 8 COVID-19 convalescent patients and a handful of SARS-CoV-2-naive healthy vaccine recipients. In both COVID-19 convalescent patients and infection-naive vaccine recipients, the study compared SARS-CoV-2 spike-specific CD4+ TCR repertoires from before mRNA vaccination with those from after it. The Oncomine TCR Beta short-read assay on an Illumina iSeq 100 was used to sequence cultures from other donors in the study.

Library preparation used the immunoSEQ multiplex PCR assay. DNA from the CD4+ T cells that had been cultured and isolated underwent TCR beta CDR3 sequencing. In the authors' own workflow: The analysis removed non-productive TCR sequences, trimmed reads to the CDR3 region, and retained only CDR3s that were 7 or more amino acids long. Antigen-specific clonotypes were identified using the MANAFEST web app by comparison of expansion in peptide wells against reference cultures. To be called positive, a clone needed expansion at FDR<0.05 compared with the reference and with all other wells, an odds ratio greater than 5, and a frequency greater than 0.1% in two replicate wells. A clonotype was defined as cross-reactive if the clonotype was significantly expanded both in SARS-CoV-2 spike wells and in at least one common cold coronavirus spike condition. Using the stringdist R package, CDR3 similarity was measured by Levenshtein distance, and unrooted trees were constructed with ape in R 3.6.1. The table comes from immuneACCESS by way of TCRdb, which keeps in-frame sequences with V and J called. Part of the clones is missing from these tables; in studies checked, under half for an unresolved V gene and the rest for unknown reasons. That table supplies the V and J calls and clone size; D and trimming were determined from the DNA. The sample table contains some 22,000 clones; only one count was recorded for more than 60% of them. Together, the top ten hold over 7.5% of the sample.

General study outcomes and caveats: Both infection-induced and vaccine-induced clones contracted markedly at late post-vaccination timepoints, which is consistent with waning T cell responses. Only a small number of convalescent patients were included, and no early post-infection timepoints were available, which limited the study. Among healthy vaccine recipients, nearly all vaccine-induced clones were SARS-CoV-2 mono-reactive, and only 1 of 255 was cross-reactive with common cold coronaviruses.

The ViraFEST assay stimulated PBMC with viral peptide pools and then used TCR sequencing to identify antigen-specific CD4+ T cell clonotypes by expansion. After approximately 11 days of culture, CD4+ T cells were isolated with the EasySep CD4+ T cell isolation kit. Participants received two doses of either the BNT162b2 or the mRNA-1273 mRNA SARS-CoV-2 vaccine. The absence of prior SARS-CoV-2 infection in healthy vaccine recipients was confirmed by negative nucleocapsid antibodies before and after vaccination. Approximately 2 million PBMC per well were cultured with approximately 10 ug/ml peptides in IMDM containing 5% human AB serum, about 9 IU/ml IL-2 and gentamicin. On days 3 and 7, half of the culture medium was replaced with fresh IL-2-containing medium. Unless noted otherwise, every peptide stimulation condition was grown in triplicate wells. PBMC were separated from whole blood using Ficoll-Paque Plus gradient centrifugation and were then either cryopreserved at -140C or used fresh. The overlapping peptide pools covered the spike proteins of SARS-CoV-2 as well as those of the common cold coronaviruses HCoV-NL63, HCoV-OC43 and HCoV-229E. The QIAamp micro DNA kit was used to extract genomic DNA from the cultured CD4+ T cells.

From the cysteine up to the phenylalanine, the CDR3 has a length of 15 residues. CDR3 DNA is the only sequence kept; it has 45 bases, read in frame from the first base. CDR1 and CDR2 are drawn from the germline V gene (reference sequence): SGHNT, YYREEE. A distance of 18 bases separates the germline ends of V and J, which lose 8 bases and 4 bases respectively. The sequencing here drew on CD4+ T cells from PBMCs cultured with SARS-CoV-2 spike peptides, taken after COVID-19 vaccination. Per the publication, the cell subset or site label means: SARS-CoV-2 spike overlapping peptide pool stimulation. This clonotype was obtained from a human donor who received a COVID-19 vaccine. The chain uses TRBV5-4 and TRBJ2-2, with the D gene possibly TRBD1 or TRBD2, each one fitting 6 bases. The nucleotide sequence is TGTGCCAGTTCTTACGGGGGCCCCGCCACCGGGGAGCTGTTTTTT. Its translation reads: CASSYGGPATGELFF.